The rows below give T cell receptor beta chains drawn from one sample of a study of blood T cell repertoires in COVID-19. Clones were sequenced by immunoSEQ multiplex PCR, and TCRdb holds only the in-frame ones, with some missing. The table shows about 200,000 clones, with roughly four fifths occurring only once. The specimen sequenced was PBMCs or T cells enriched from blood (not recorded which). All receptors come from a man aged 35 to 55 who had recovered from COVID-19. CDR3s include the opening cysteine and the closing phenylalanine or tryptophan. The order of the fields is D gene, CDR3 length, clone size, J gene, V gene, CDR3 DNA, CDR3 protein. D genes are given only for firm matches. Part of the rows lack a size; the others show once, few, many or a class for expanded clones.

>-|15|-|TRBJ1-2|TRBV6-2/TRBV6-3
TGTGCCAGCAGTTTTACAGGGACAACCAACTATGGCTACACCTTC
CASSFTGTTNYGYTF
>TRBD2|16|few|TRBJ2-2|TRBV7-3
TGTGCCAGCAGCTCGGGACTAGCGGGGAACACCGGGGAGCTGTTTTTT
CASSSGLAGNTGELFF
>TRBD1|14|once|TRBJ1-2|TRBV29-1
TGCAGCGTTGAAGATCAGGGGGCAGGCTATGGCTACACCTTC
CSVEDQGAGYGYTF
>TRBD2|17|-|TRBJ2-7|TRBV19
TGTGCCAGTAGTATGACTTCAGGGACTAGCGGATTTTACGAGCAGTACTTC
CASSMTSGTSGFYEQYF
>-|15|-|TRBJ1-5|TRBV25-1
TGTGCCAGCAGTGGACAGGTTAATAGCAATCAGCCCCAGCATTTT
CASSGQVNSNQPQHF
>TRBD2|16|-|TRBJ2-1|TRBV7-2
TGTGCCAGCAGCTTTAGCCGGACTAGCGGTGGCAATGAGCAGTTCTTC
CASSFSRTSGGNEQFF
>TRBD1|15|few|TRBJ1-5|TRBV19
TGTGCCAGTAGTCCCCAGGGGGCGGGTAATCAGCCCCAGCATTTT
CASSPQGAGNQPQHF
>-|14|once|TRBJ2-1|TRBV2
TGTGCCAGCAGTGAAGGACACTCTCTAAATGAGCAGTTCTTC
CASSEGHSLNEQFF
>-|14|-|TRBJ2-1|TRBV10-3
TGTGCCATCAGTGAGTCAGGGGACTACAATGAGCAGTTCTTC
CAISESGDYNEQFF
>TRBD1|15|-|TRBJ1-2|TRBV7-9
TGTGCCAGCAGCTTAGATCTAGACAGGGAAGATGGCTACACCTTC
CASSLDLDREDGYTF
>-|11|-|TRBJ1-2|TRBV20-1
TGCAGTGCTAGAGACGGTTATGGCTACACCTTC
CSARDGYGYTF
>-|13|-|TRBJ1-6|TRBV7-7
TGTGCAGAGGTCAGCTCCTATAATTCACCCCTCCACTTT
CAEVSSYNSPLHF
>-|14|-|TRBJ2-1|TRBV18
TGTGCCAGCTCACCAGGGCTAGCTCCCTATGAGCAGTTCTTC
CASSPGLAPYEQFF